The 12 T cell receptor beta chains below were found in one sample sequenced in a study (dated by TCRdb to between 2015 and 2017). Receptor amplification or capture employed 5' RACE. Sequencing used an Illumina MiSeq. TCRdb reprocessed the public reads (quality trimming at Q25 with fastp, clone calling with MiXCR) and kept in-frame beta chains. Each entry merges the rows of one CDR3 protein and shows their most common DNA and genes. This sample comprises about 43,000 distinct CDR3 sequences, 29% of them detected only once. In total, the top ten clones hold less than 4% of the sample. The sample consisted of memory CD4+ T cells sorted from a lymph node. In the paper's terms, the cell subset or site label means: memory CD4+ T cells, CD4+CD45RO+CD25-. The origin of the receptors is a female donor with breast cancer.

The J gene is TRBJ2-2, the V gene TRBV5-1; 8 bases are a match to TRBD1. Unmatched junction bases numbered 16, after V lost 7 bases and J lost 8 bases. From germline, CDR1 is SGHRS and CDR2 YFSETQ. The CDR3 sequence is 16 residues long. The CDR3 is CASGATGQAKVGELFF. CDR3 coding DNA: TGCGCCAGCGGGGCAACGGGACAGGCGAAAGTTGGGGAGCTGTTTTTT. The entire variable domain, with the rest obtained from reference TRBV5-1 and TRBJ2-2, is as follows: KAGVTQTPRYLIKTRGQQVTLSCSPISGHRSVSWYQQTPGQGLQFLFEYFSETQRNKGNFPGRFSGRQFSNSRSEMNVSTLELGDSALYLCASGATGQAKVGELFFGEGSRLTVL.

The CDR3 DNA is TGCAGTGCTAGAGCCGGGACTAGCGTTTACAATGAGCAGTTCTTC. Translation: CSARAGTSVYNEQFF. The chain links TRBV20-1 to TRBJ2-1; TRBD2 matches 10 bases. The CDR3 has 15 amino acids. The germline gives CDR1 DFQATT, CDR2 SNEGSKA (reference sequence). Trimming at V came to 1 base and at J to 4 bases, leaving 4 bases not matched to a gene.

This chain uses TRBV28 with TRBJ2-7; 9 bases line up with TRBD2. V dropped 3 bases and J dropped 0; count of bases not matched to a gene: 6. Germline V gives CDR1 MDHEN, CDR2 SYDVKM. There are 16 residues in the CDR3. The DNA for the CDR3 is TGTGCCAGCAGTTTCGTTAGCGGGAGAAGCTCCTACGAGCAGTACTTC. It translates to CASSFVSGRSSYEQYF.

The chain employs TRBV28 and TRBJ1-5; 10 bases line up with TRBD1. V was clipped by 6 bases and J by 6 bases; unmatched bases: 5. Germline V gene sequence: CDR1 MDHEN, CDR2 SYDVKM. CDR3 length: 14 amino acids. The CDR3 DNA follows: TGTGCCAGCAGCCCCGGGACAGGGGTTCAGCCCCAGCATTTT. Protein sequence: CASSPGTGVQPQHF.

CDR3 nucleotides: TGTGCCAGCAGTTTCATGGGACAGGGAACAACTAATGAAAAACTGTTTTTT. As protein: CASSFMGQGTTNEKLFF. The chain has TRBV6-5 and TRBJ1-4; TRBD1 aligns across 9 bases. The CDR3 has 17 residues. The germline gives CDR1 MNHEY, CDR2 SVGAGI. J gave up 0 bases and V 4 bases, and 6 bases lay outside the gene matches.

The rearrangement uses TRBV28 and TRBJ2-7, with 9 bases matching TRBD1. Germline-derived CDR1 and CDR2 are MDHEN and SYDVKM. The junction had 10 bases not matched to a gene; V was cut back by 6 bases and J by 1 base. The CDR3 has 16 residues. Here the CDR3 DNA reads TGTGCCAGCAGCCCTCCGGGACAGGGACGATCCTACGAGCAGTACTTC. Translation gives CASSPPGQGRSYEQYF.

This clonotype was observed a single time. CDR3 sequence reads: CASSSPSRGVYEQYF. The CDR3 DNA reads TGTGCCAGCAGCTCACCTAGCCGGGGGGTCTACGAGCAGTACTTC. The V call is TRBV7-2, the J call TRBJ2-7; 7 nucleotides line up with TRBD2. Germline trimming cut 4 bases from V and 3 bases from J; bases unmatched to any gene: 9. The CDR3 is 15 residues long. The germline V gene has CDR1 SGHTA and CDR2 FQGNSA.

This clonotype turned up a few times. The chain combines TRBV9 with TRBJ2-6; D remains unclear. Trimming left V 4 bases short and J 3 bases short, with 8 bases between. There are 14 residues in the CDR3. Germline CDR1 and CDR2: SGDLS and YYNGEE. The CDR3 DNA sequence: TGTGCCAGCAGCCCACCCGATGGGGCCAACGTCCTGACTTTC. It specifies CASSPPDGANVLTF.

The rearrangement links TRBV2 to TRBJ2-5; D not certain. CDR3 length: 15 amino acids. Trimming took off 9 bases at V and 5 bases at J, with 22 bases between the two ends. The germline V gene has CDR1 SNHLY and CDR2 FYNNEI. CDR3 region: CASSRGRATAETQYF. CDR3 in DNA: TGTGCCAGTTCTCGTGGTCGGGCCACTGCGGAGACCCAGTACTTC.

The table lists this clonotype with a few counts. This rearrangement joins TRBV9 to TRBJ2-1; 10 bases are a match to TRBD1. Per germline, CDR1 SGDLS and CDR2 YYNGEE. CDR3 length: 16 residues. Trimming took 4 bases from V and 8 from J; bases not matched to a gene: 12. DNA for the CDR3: TGTGCCAGCAGCCTCTCGCTGGGGACAGGGGTCGATGAGCAGTTCTTC. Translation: CASSLSLGTGVDEQFF.

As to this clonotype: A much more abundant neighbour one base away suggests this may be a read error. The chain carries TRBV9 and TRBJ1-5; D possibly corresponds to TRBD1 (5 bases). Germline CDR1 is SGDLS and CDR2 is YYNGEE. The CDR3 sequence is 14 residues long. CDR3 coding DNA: TGTACCAGCAGCGTAGGGGAGGGCCGTTGGCCCCAGCATTTT. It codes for CTSSVGEGRWPQHF.

The CDR3 protein is CASSSGTGPNEKLFF. The CDR3, as DNA: TGTGCCAGCAGCTCAGGGACAGGCCCCAATGAAAAACTGTTTTTT. The rearrangement links TRBV6-5 to TRBJ1-4, with 8 bases lining up with TRBD1. The ends lost 6 bases at V and 5 bases at J; junction bases unmatched: 8. The germline V gene has CDR1 MNHEY and CDR2 SVGAGI. The CDR3 consists of 15 residues.